These T cell receptor beta chains were read from a single sample in a study of beta chain features in type 1 diabetes. Libraries were prepared by immunoSEQ multiplex PCR; TCRdb keeps only in-frame clonotypes and omits some of them. The sample contains almost 350,000 clones, around 7.6% of which appear only once. The sequenced material came from central memory CD4+ T cells from blood. These receptors all stem from a woman aged 18-30 years in good health. Each CDR3 is given with its conserved first and last residue. The D gene is left open where the match is weak. Clone size is shown for a subset of rows, as once, few, many or a class of expanded clone.

V gene,J gene,clone size,D gene,CDR3 protein,CDR3 DNA
TRBV19,TRBJ1-2,few,-,CASSTPPTYGYTF,TGTGCCAGTAGTACGCCTCCGACCTATGGCTACACCTTC
TRBV5-1,TRBJ2-1,few,-,CASRASGNSYNEQFF,TGCGCCAGCAGGGCCAGCGGAAACTCCTACAATGAGCAGTTCTTC
TRBV28,TRBJ2-1,-,-,CASSLADGSYNEQFF,TGTGCCAGCAGTTTAGCGGATGGGTCCTACAATGAGCAGTTCTTC
TRBV4-3,TRBJ1-5,few,-,CASSQEGSDQPQHF,TGCGCCAGCAGCCAAGAGGGTTCCGATCAGCCCCAGCATTTT
TRBV5-6,TRBJ2-5,-,-,CASSTQQGGETQYF,TGTGCCAGCAGCACACAACAGGGTGGCGAGACCCAGTACTTC
TRBV2,TRBJ1-2,-,-,CASSGPGTGYTF,TGTGCCAGCAGCGGCCCCGGAACTGGCTACACCTTC
TRBV7-2,TRBJ2-1,many,TRBD1,CASSLGTGWNEQFF,TGTGCCAGCAGCTTAGGGACAGGGTGGAATGAGCAGTTCTTC
TRBV7-9,TRBJ1-2,-,-,CASSQDPGSWGYTF,TGTGCCAGCAGCCAAGATCCAGGGTCATGGGGCTACACCTTC
TRBV25-1,TRBJ2-7,few,-,CASSEIYSSYEQYF,TGTGCCAGCAGTGAGATCTATAGTTCCTACGAGCAGTACTTC
TRBV28,TRBJ2-7,many,TRBD1,CASSDPGQVSYEQYF,TGTGCCAGCAGTGATCCGGGACAGGTCTCCTACGAGCAGTACTTC
TRBV6-5,TRBJ1-5,few,TRBD1,CASSRDRGNYQPQHF,TGTGCCAGCAGCCGGGACAGGGGCAATTATCAGCCCCAGCATTTT
TRBV10-3,TRBJ1-1,many,TRBD1,CAIRRQGNTEAFF,TGTGCCATCAGAAGACAGGGGAACACTGAAGCTTTCTTT
TRBV6-6,TRBJ1-2,-,-,CASSDVGANYGYTF,TGTGCCAGCAGCGACGTGGGAGCAAACTATGGCTACACCTTC
TRBV5-6,TRBJ2-1,-,-,CASSFFPGNEQFF,TGTGCCAGCAGCTTCTTTCCCGGGAATGAGCAGTTCTTC
TRBV2,TRBJ2-7,-,TRBD1,CASRTGTGIHLYEQYF,TGTGCCAGCAGAACCGGGACAGGGATTCACCTCTACGAGCAGTACTTC
TRBV11-1,TRBJ2-1,-,TRBD2,CASSFGGSSYNEQFF,TGTGCCAGCAGCTTCGGGGGGAGCTCCTACAATGAGCAGTTCTTC
TRBV5-8,TRBJ2-3,few,-,CASRYRDTRGDTQYF,TGTGCCAGCAGATACCGGGACACTCGTGGAGATACGCAGTATTTT
TRBV4-1,TRBJ2-2,few,-,CASSPDPSSAGELFF,TGCGCCAGCAGCCCCGATCCGTCTAGCGCCGGGGAGCTGTTTTTT
TRBV7-2,TRBJ1-2,few,TRBD1,CASRPEGAGGYTF,TGTGCCAGCAGGCCGGAGGGGGCGGGTGGCTACACCTTC
TRBV2,TRBJ1-2,few,-,CASSELGRFGGYTF,TGTGCCAGCAGCGAGCTCGGACGGTTCGGTGGCTACACCTTC
TRBV28,TRBJ2-6,few,-,CASTSFRRGANVLTF,TGTGCCAGCACCTCATTTCGTCGTGGGGCCAACGTCCTGACTTTC
TRBV7-3,TRBJ2-2,few,-,CASSLTGTTGELFF,TGTGCCAGCAGCTTAACGGGGACTACCGGGGAGCTGTTTTTT
TRBV7-2,TRBJ2-3,-,TRBD1,CASSSVDRGRTDTQYF,TGTGCCAGCAGCTCCGTCGACAGGGGGAGGACAGATACGCAGTATTTT
TRBV5-4,TRBJ1-1,many,-,CASSYDRNTEAFF,TGTGCCAGCAGCTACGACAGAAACACTGAAGCTTTCTTT
TRBV2,TRBJ2-5,few,TRBD1,CASRDSRGETQYF,TGTGCCAGCCGGGACAGTCGCGGGGAGACCCAGTACTTC
TRBV5-6,TRBJ1-4,few,-,CASSSSRTREKLFF,TGTGCCAGCAGCTCAAGTCGGACTCGCGAAAAACTGTTTTTT
TRBV29-1,TRBJ2-2,-,-,CSANRGTGELFF,TGCAGCGCAAACCGGGGGACCGGGGAGCTGTTTTTT
TRBV7-8,TRBJ2-7,-,-,CASSLGELYEQYF,TGTGCCAGCAGCTTAGGTGAGCTCTACGAGCAGTACTTC
TRBV7-2,TRBJ1-4,many,TRBD1,CASSLVGGKIREKLFF,TGTGCCAGCAGCTTAGTAGGGGGCAAAATACGGGAAAAACTGTTTTTT
TRBV28,TRBJ1-5,-,-,CASSFGGAGNQPQHF,TGTGCCAGCAGTTTTGGGGGAGCGGGGAATCAGCCCCAGCATTTT
TRBV7-9,TRBJ1-1,-,-,CASSLQVNTEAFF,TGTGCCAGCAGCTTACAGGTGAACACTGAAGCTTTCTTT
TRBV2,TRBJ1-2,few,TRBD1,CASRGQVYGYTF,TGTGCCAGCAGGGGACAGGTCTATGGCTACACCTTC
TRBV7-2,TRBJ2-5,-,-,CASSLEGWKTQYF,TGTGCCAGCAGCTTAGAAGGATGGAAGACCCAGTACTTC
TRBV6-1,TRBJ2-5,few,TRBD1,CAISEQGASKETQYF,TGTGCCATCAGTGAGCAGGGGGCGTCTAAAGAGACCCAGTACTTC
TRBV20-1,TRBJ1-2,few,-,CSRREGYTF,TGCAGTAGGCGGGAAGGCTACACCTTC
TRBV7-3,TRBJ2-1,few,TRBD1,CASSRTGGYRNEQFF,TGTGCCAGCAGCCGGACAGGGGGCTATAGGAATGAGCAGTTCTTC
TRBV10-3,TRBJ2-7,few,-,CAIKGPPDYEQYF,TGTGCCATCAAGGGCCCACCAGACTACGAGCAGTACTTC
TRBV14,TRBJ2-1,-,-,CASSPGTNRGGEQFF,TGTGCCAGCAGCCCCGGGACCAATAGGGGCGGTGAGCAGTTCTTC
TRBV4-2,TRBJ2-7,few,TRBD1,CASSQGSGQTYEQYF,TGTGCCAGCAGCCAAGGTTCGGGACAGACCTACGAGCAGTACTTC
TRBV11-2,TRBJ2-7,few,TRBD2,CASSSLSGRASYEQYF,TGTGCCAGCAGCTCCCTTAGCGGGAGGGCCTCCTACGAGCAGTACTTC
TRBV7-2,TRBJ2-7,few,TRBD1,CASSSITPGQGRYEQYF,TGTGCCAGCAGCTCGATAACTCCGGGACAGGGGCGCTACGAGCAGTACTTC
TRBV29-1,TRBJ2-1,-,-,CSVTPGPVPNEQFF,TGCAGCGTAACTCCGGGACCCGTACCCAATGAGCAGTTCTTC
TRBV5-6,TRBJ2-7,few,-,CASSSRRYRSEQYF,TGTGCCAGCAGCTCCCGCCGCTACAGGAGCGAGCAGTACTTC
TRBV5-1,TRBJ1-2,many,-,CASSPSGPLYGYTF,TGCGCCAGCAGCCCATCCGGGCCACTCTATGGCTACACCTTC
TRBV2,TRBJ2-3,-,-,CASGAEIRDTQYF,TGTGCCAGCGGGGCGGAGATACGAGATACGCAGTATTTT
TRBV7-9,TRBJ2-7,few,TRBD2,CASSLGVAGVGYEQYF,TGTGCCAGCAGCTTAGGAGTGGCGGGAGTGGGCTACGAGCAGTACTTC
TRBV7-2,TRBJ2-7,few,-,CASSLGSLVYEQYF,TGTGCCAGCAGCTTAGGCTCGCTAGTTTACGAGCAGTACTTC
TRBV19,TRBJ2-7,-,TRBD2,CASSTGTRYEQYF,TGTGCCAGTAGTACCGGGACTAGGTACGAGCAGTACTTC
TRBV2,TRBJ2-2,few,-,CASSVQGTGELFF,TGTGCCAGCAGTGTTCAGGGCACCGGGGAGCTGTTTTTT
TRBV4-3,TRBJ2-2,-,-,CASSQTVGPESTGELFF,TGCGCCAGCAGCCAAACGGTCGGGCCGGAGAGCACCGGGGAGCTGTTTTTT
TRBV6-6,TRBJ1-2,-,-,CASLQDNYGYTF,TGTGCCAGCCTTCAGGATAACTATGGCTACACCTTC
TRBV5-1,TRBJ2-2,-,TRBD2,CASSLAVAARGTGELFF,TGCGCCAGCAGCTTGGCCGTGGCAGCGCGGGGGACCGGGGAGCTGTTTTTT
TRBV2,TRBJ2-2,-,-,CASRRTDTNTGELFF,TGTGCCAGCAGACGGACAGACACGAACACCGGGGAGCTGTTTTTT
TRBV10-3,TRBJ2-3,few,-,CATEGPDTQYF,TGTGCCACTGAGGGACCAGATACGCAGTATTTT
TRBV15,TRBJ2-1,-,TRBD2,CATSRDLAGVNEQFF,TGTGCCACCAGCAGAGATCTAGCGGGAGTTAATGAGCAGTTCTTC
TRBV28,TRBJ1-2,few,-,CASSFWSLGKERYGYTF,TGTGCCAGCAGTTTTTGGTCTCTGGGGAAGGAGAGATATGGCTACACCTTC
TRBV5-6,TRBJ1-2,few,-,CASSYSLGYTF,TGTGCCAGCAGCTACTCCCTTGGCTACACCTTC
TRBV7-9,TRBJ1-1,few,TRBD1,CASSFGQGVHTEAFF,TGTGCCAGCAGCTTCGGACAGGGGGTACACACTGAAGCTTTCTTT
TRBV7-2,TRBJ2-3,-,-,CASSSSRDAQYF,TGTGCCAGCAGCTCCAGTCGAGATGCGCAGTATTTT
TRBV27,TRBJ2-1,few,-,CASRGADYSYNEQFF,TGTGCCAGCAGAGGAGCGGACTACTCCTACAATGAGCAGTTCTTC